This T cell receptor beta chain was obtained from a study of siplizumab effects on memory and regulatory T cells. V shed 0 bases and J shed 3 bases, with 13 bases lying between them. This CDR3 spans 16 amino acids. Germline V gene sequence: CDR1 MNHNY, CDR2 SVGAGI (reference sequence). Profiled with immunoSEQ multiplex PCR; TCRdb holds only in-frame clones, not every one. Of some 97,000 clones listed, around 93% are singletons. This TCR was recovered from a human donor in good health. Specimen: non-Treg CD4+ T cells sorted from blood. The chain recombines TRBV6-6 with TRBJ2-3; maybe TRBD2 (6 bases). The CDR3, as DNA: TGTGCCAGCAGTTACTCGTGGCGGGACGGGACAGATACGCAGTATTTT. It codes for CASSYSWRDGTDTQYF.